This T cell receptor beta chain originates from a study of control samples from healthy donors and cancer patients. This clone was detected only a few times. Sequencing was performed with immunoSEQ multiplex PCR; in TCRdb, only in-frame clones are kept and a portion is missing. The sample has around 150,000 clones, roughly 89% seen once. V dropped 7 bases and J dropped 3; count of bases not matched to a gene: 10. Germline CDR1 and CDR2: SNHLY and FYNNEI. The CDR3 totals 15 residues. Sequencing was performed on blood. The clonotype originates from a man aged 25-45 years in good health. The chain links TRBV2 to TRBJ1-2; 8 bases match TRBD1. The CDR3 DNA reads TGTGCCAGCACCCCAGGGGCAGGGGGCTACTATGGCTACACCTTC. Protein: CASTPGAGGYYGYTF.